The text below deals with one T cell receptor (beta chain). Its antigen is still unknown. Nothing much larger sits one base from this clone, and base qualities are not available. The entry originates in a study of blood T cell repertoires in COVID-19 (dated by TCRdb to the early 2020s). Regarding the research as a whole: The collaborator samples originated in the United States, Italy and Spain and spanned the acute and convalescent phases of COVID-19. The prospective study material was composed of cDNA or gDNA derived from T cells, B-cell-depleted T cells, or PBMCs. Deeply sampled blood TCRbeta repertoires from subjects exposed to, actively infected with, or recovered from COVID-19 were included in the dataset. The repertoires were released in a freely available public database intended as a resource for research on the immune response to SARS-CoV-2. Samples came from the ongoing ImmuneRACE study (first 160 participants) plus 1,254 subjects from 6 global collaborators. The sample metadata nearly always contained a de-identified subject ID, COVID-19 status, age in years and sex. Where available, HLA class I and class II types were obtained from metadata supplied by the sample provider rather than from assay-based typing. General study outcomes and caveats: How much clinical and demographic metadata was included differed by source and by participant, and the metadata was provided uncurated.

TCRbeta CDR3 regions were amplified from genomic DNA by means of the immunoSEQ Assay, a bias-controlled multiplex PCR. Under the source paper's analysis protocol: Nucleated cell counts per sample were estimated from amplification of reference gene primers within the assay. Sequence reads were collapsed and filtered to measure the absolute abundance of every unique TCRbeta CDR3 rearrangement. For each sample, productive Simpson clonality was calculated by taking the square root of Simpson's diversity index across productive rearrangements. TCRdb re-hosts the immuneACCESS table, in-frame sequences only. Its copies lack some clones; in the studies checked, an unresolved V gene accounts for under half of them, and the cause for the rest is not known. V and J calls and clone size are copied from that table; D and trimming were computed from the DNA. The sample table records roughly 120,000 clones; around nine tenths of these occur just once. 3% to 3.5% of the sample is held by the ten biggest clonotypes.

Reading the germline V gene (reference sequence) gives CDR1 LGHDT and CDR2 YNNKEL. V was cut back by 4 bases and J by 7 bases, leaving a gap of 16 bases between them. The CDR3 sequence holds 15 residues, the cysteine and phenylalanine included. Of the read, only the CDR3 DNA is kept; its 45 bases are in frame from base 1. Whole blood was collected in K2EDTA tubes by collaborating institutions according to the institutions' own protocols. Collaborator samples were shipped for TCRbeta analysis as frozen whole blood, isolated PBMCs, or DNA extracted from either sample type. The sequencing sample was made of peripheral blood. Recombination joined TRBV3-1 (or the pseudogene TRBV3-2) with TRBJ2-2; TRBD2 is a possible D gene, resting on 5 matching bases. The source is a woman between 45 and 65 years old with acute or convalescent COVID-19. The nucleotide sequence reads TGTGCCAGCAGCCGCTTGGACTTTCTGGGCGGGGAGCTGTTTTTT. This sequence encodes CASSRLDFLGGELFF.